The 10 T cell receptor beta chains presented below share a single source sample, sequenced in a study of T cells in Graves' hyperthyroidism and ophthalmopathy. Researchers amplified the TCR beta CDR3 regions from RNA transcripts. Primed by the HTBI set, a first-round RT-PCR was run on the TCR CDR3. TCRdb processed the multiplex PCR reads anew with MiXCR; each CDR3 protein has one entry. The sample lists 750,000 to 900,000 distinct CDR3 sequences, more than 30% occurring once. Sequencing was done on a sample of blood. These receptor sequences come from a man between 18 and 35 years old with Graves' hyperthyroidism.

This clonotype was seen once. The CDR3 is CASSLLGNSPLHF. The CDR3 nucleotides are TGTGCCAGTAGTCTCTTGGGAAATTCACCCCTCCACTTT. V usage is TRBV19 and J usage is TRBJ1-6; no clear D gene. This CDR3 spans 13 amino acids. Trimming took off 5 bases at V and 7 bases at J, with 9 bases between the two ends. The germline gives CDR1 LNHDA, CDR2 SQIVND (reference sequence).

This clonotype was counted only a few times. The rearrangement joins TRBV25-1 to TRBJ1-2; D gene unclear. Trimming removed 7 bases from V and 2 bases from J, with 17 bases in between. CDR1 is MGHDK, CDR2 SYGVNS, per germline. The CDR3 runs 15 residues. This CDR3 is CASNGEGNLNYGYTF. CDR3 bases: TGTGCCAGCAACGGGGAAGGGAACTTGAACTATGGCTACACCTTC.

Ten or more counts support this clonotype. This chain joins TRBV20-1 and TRBJ1-1; unclear D gene. The length of the CDR3 is 12 residues. Trimming pared 1 base from V and 1 base from J, leaving 4 bases between. Germline-derived CDR1 and CDR2 are DFQATT and SNEGSKA (reference sequence). CDR3 sequence (DNA): TGCAGTGCTAGAGGGCGGAACACTGAAGCTTTCTTT. Amino acid sequence: CSARGRNTEAFF.

This clonotype was recorded many times. The chain employs TRBV7-2 and TRBJ2-2; D might be TRBD1 or TRBD2, each matching 6 bases. This CDR3 is built from 14 residues. V was clipped by 10 bases and J by 0 bases, with 12 bases between them. Germline CDR1 SGHTA, CDR2 FQGNSA. CDR3 DNA sequence: TGTGCCACCGGGGGCCCCACGAACACCGGGGAGCTGTTTTTT. It is translated as CATGGPTNTGELFF.

The V call is TRBV12-3 or TRBV12-4, the J call TRBJ1-1, with D possibly matching TRBD1 (5 bases). The CDR3 has 13 residues. V was shortened by 7 bases and J by 11 bases, with 20 bases between the two germline ends. In DNA form, the CDR3 reads TGTGCCAGCACCATGCTCCGGGGCCCGTTGGCTTTCTTT. This gives the protein CASTMLRGPLAFF.

V is TRBV10-1 and J is TRBJ2-5, with D tentatively TRBD1 or TRBD2 (6 bases each). The CDR3 is 17 residues long. Germline CDR1 WNHNN, CDR2 SYGVQD (reference sequence). V shed 11 bases and J shed 4 bases, with 29 bases lying between them. The CDR3 here is CAWPPGKGGHAAETQYF. CDR3 nucleotides: TGCGCCTGGCCTCCAGGGAAGGGGGGACACGCAGCAGAGACCCAGTACTTC.

This clonotype was recorded a few times. The chain couples TRBV2 to TRBJ2-7; D is uncertain. The CDR3 extends over 15 amino acids. The germline V gene has CDR1 SNHLY and CDR2 FYNNEI. V was trimmed by 6 bases and J by 0 bases, leaving 15 bases between them. CDR3 amino acids: CASRPPRVISYEQYF. Here the CDR3 DNA reads TGTGCCAGCAGACCCCCTAGGGTTATCTCCTACGAGCAGTACTTC.

The sample holds many counts of this clonotype. V and J are TRBV19 and TRBJ1-6; the D gene is possibly TRBD1 (5 bases). The CDR3 has 16 residues. V gave up 5 bases and J gave up 5 bases, with 16 bases separating them. Germline assignment: CDR1 LNHDA and CDR2 SQIVND (reference sequence). In DNA form, the CDR3 reads TGTGCCAGTAGTCTGAACCGGGACGACAATAATTCACCCCTCCACTTT. As protein: CASSLNRDDNNSPLHF.

This clonotype was seen a handful of times. V usage is TRBV25-1 and J usage is TRBJ2-3; 8 bases are a match to TRBD2. The V gene end was trimmed by 7 bases and the J gene end by 4 bases; junction bases not matched to a gene: 16. Germline lookup yields CDR1 MGHDK and CDR2 SYGVNS. The length of the CDR3 is 17 residues. The DNA of the CDR3 is TGTGCCAGCAAAGTGGCGGGAGGACCCCGGTGGGCAGATACGCAGTATTTT. It specifies CASKVAGGPRWADTQYF.

J is TRBJ1-5 and V is TRBV29-1; TRBD1 matches 9 bases. Germline CDR1 SQVTM, CDR2 ANQGSEA. The CDR3 is made up of 14 amino acids. V trimming: 7 bases; J trimming: 5 bases; junction bases outside the gene matches: 9. The CDR3: CSACRDREYQPQHF. The DNA of the CDR3 is TGCAGCGCCTGCCGGGACAGGGAATATCAGCCCCAGCATTTT.